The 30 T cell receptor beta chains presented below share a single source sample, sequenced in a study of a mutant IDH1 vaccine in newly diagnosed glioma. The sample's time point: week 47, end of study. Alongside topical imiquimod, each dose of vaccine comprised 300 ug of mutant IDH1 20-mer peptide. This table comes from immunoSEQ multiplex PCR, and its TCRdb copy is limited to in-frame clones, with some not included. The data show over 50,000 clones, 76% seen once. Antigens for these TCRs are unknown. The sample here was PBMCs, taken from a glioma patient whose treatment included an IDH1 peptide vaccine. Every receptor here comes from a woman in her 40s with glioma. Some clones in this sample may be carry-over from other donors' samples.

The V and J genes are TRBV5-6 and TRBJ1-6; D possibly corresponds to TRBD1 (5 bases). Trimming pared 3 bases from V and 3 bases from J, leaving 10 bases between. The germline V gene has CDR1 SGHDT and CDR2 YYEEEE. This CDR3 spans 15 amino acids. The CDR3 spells CASSWGPDYNSPLHF. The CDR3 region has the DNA TGTGCCAGCAGCTGGGGACCGGACTATAATTCACCCCTCCACTTT.

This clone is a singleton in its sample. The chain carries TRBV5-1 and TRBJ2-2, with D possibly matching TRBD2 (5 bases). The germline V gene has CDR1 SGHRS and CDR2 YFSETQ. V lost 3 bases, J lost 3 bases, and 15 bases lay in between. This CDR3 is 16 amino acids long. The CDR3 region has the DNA TGCGCCAGCAGCTCGACCGTCGGGATACACACCGGGGAGCTGTTTTTT. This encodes CASSSTVGIHTGELFF.

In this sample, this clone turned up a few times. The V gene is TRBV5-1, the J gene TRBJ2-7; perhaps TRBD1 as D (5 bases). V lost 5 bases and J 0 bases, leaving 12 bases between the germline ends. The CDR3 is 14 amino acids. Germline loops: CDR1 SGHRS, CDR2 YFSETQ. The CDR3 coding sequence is TGCGCCAGCAGTCGACAGAAGAACTCCTACGAGCAGTACTTC. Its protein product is CASSRQKNSYEQYF.

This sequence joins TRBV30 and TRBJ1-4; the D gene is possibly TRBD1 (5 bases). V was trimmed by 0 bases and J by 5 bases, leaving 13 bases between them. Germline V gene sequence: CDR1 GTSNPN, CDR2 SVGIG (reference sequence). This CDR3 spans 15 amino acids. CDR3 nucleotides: TGTGCCTGGAGTGTCGGGACCAGCCTGAATGAAAAACTGTTTTTT. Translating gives CAWSVGTSLNEKLFF.

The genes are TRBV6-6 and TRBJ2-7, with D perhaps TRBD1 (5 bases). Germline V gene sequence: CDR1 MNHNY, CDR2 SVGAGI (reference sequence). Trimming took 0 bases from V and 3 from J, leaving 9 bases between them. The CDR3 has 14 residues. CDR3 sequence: CASSYSAGIYEQYF. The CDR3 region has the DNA TGTGCCAGCAGTTACTCGGCAGGGATCTACGAGCAGTACTTC.

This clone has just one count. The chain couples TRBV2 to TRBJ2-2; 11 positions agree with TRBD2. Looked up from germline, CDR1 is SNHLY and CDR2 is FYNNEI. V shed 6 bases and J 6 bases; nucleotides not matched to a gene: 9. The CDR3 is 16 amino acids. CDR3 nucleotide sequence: TGTGCCAGCAGCCCTGATTCTAGCGGGGGGTCCGGGGAGCTGTTTTTT. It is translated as CASSPDSSGGSGELFF.

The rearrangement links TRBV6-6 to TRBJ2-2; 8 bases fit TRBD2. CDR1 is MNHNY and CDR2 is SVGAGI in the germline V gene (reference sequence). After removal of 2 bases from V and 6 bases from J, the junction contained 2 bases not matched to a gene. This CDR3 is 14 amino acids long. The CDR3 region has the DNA TGTGCCAGCAGTTACCGGGGGGGCCCCGGGGAGCTGTTTTTT. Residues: CASSYRGGPGELFF.

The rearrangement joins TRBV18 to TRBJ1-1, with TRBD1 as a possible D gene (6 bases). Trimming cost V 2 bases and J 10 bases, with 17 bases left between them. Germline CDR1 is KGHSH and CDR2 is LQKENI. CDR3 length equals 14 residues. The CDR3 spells CASSPRKGQRGAFF. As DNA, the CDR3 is TGTGCCAGCTCACCAAGGAAAGGACAGCGCGGAGCTTTCTTT. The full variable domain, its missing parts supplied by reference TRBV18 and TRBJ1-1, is NAGVMQNPRHLVRRRGQEARLRCSPMKGHSHVYWYRQLPEEGLKFMVYLQKENIIDESGMPKERFSAEFPKEGPSILRIQQVVRGDSAAYFCASSPRKGQRGAFFGQGTRLTVV.

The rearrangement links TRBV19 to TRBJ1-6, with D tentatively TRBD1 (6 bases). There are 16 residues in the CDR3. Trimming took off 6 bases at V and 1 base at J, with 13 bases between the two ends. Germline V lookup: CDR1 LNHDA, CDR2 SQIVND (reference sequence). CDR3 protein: CASSSRGWSYNSPLHF. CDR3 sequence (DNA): TGTGCCAGTAGCTCCAGGGGTTGGTCCTATAATTCACCCCTCCACTTT.

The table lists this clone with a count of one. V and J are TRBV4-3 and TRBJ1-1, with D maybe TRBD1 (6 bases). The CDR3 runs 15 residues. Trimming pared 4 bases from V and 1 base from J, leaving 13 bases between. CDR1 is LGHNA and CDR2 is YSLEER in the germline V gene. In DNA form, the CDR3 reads TGCGCCAGCAGCCCCCGGGACACTCGGAACACTGAAGCTTTCTTT. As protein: CASSPRDTRNTEAFF.

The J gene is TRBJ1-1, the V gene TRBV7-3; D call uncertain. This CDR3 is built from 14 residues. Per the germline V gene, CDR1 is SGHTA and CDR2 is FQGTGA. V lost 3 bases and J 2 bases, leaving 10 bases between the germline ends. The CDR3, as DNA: TGTGCCAGCAGCTTGGGTCCGGTTAACACTGAAGCTTTCTTT. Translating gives CASSLGPVNTEAFF.

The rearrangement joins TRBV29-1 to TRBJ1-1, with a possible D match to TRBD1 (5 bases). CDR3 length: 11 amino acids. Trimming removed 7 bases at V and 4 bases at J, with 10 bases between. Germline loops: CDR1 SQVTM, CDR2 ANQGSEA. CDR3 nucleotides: TGCAGCGGCGACGGGGGCACTGAAGCTTTCTTT. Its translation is CSGDGGTEAFF.

CDR3 in amino acids: CASSPDLGQGYSPLHF. The CDR3 DNA is TGTGCCAGCAGTCCGGACCTTGGACAGGGGTATTCACCCCTCCACTTT. J is TRBJ1-6 and V is TRBV2, with 9 nucleotides matching TRBD1. There are 16 residues in the CDR3. The V gene end was trimmed by 5 bases and the J gene end by 8 bases; junction bases not matched to a gene: 10. Germline CDR1 SNHLY, CDR2 FYNNEI.

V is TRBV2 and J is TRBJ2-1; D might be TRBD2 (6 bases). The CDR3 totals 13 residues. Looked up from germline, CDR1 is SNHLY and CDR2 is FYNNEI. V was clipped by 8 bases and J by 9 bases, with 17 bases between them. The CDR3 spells CASGELAVREQFF. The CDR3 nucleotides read TGTGCCAGCGGGGAGTTAGCGGTTCGTGAGCAGTTCTTC.

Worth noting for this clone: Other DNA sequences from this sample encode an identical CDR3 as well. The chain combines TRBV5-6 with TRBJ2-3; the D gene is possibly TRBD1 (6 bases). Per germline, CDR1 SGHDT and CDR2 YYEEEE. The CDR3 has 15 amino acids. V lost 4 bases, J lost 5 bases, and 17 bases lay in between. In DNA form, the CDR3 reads TGTGCCAGCAGCGGATCCAGGGGAAAGGGAGATACGCAGTATTTT. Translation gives CASSGSRGKGDTQYF.

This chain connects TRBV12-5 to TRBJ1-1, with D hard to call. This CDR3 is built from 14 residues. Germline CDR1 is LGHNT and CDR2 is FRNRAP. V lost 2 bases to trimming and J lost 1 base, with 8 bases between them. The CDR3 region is CASGLLGGNTEAFF. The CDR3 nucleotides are TGTGCTAGTGGTTTGCTCGGCGGGAACACTGAAGCTTTCTTT. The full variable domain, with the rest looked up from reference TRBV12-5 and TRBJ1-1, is DARVTQTPRHKVTEMGQEVTMRCQPILGHNTVFWYRQTMMQGLELLAYFRNRAPLDDSGMPKDRFSAEMPDATLATLKIQPSEPRDSAVYFCASGLLGGNTEAFFGQGTRLTVV.

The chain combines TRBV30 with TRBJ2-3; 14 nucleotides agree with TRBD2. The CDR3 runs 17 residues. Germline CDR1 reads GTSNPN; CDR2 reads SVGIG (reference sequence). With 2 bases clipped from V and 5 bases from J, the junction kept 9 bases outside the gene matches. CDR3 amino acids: CAWSKGLAGVLGDTQYF. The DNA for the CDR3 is TGTGCCTGGAGTAAGGGACTAGCGGGGGTCTTGGGAGATACGCAGTATTTT.

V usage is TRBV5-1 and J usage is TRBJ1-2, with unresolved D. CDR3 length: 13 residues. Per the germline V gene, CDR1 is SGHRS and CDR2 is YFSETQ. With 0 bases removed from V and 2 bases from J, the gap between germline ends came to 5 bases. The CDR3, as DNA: TGCGCCAGCAGCTTGGACGGAAACTATGGCTACACCTTC. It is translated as CASSLDGNYGYTF.

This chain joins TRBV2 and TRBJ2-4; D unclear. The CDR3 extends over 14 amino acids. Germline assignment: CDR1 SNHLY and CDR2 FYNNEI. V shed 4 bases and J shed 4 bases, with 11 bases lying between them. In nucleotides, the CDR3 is TGTGCCAGCAGTGTCGGCGGCCCAAAAAACATTCAGTACTTC. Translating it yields CASSVGGPKNIQYF. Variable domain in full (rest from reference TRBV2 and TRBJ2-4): EPEVTQTPSHQVTQMGQEVILRCVPISNHLYFYWYRQILGQKVEFLVSFYNNEISEKSEIFDDQFSVERPDGSNFTLKIRSTKLEDSAMYFCASSVGGPKNIQYFGAGTRLSVL.

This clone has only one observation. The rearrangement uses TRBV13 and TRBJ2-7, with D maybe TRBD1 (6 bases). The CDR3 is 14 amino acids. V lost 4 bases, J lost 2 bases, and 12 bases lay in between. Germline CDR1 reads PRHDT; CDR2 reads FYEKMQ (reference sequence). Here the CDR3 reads CASSSRTATYEQYF. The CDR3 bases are TGTGCCAGCAGCTCCCGGACAGCAACCTACGAGCAGTACTTC.

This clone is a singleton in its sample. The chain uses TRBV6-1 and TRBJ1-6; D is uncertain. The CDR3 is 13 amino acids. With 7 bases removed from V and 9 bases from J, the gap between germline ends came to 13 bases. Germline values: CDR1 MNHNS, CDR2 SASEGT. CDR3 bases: TGTGCCAGCAAGGACTCGCAGGTTTCACCCCTCCACTTT. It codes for CASKDSQVSPLHF.

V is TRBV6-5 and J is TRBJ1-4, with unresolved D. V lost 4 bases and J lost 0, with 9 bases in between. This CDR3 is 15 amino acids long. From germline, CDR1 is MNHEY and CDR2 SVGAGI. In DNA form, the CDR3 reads TGTGCCAGCAGTTTGACGGTTGCAACTAATGAAAAACTGTTTTTT. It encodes CASSLTVATNEKLFF.

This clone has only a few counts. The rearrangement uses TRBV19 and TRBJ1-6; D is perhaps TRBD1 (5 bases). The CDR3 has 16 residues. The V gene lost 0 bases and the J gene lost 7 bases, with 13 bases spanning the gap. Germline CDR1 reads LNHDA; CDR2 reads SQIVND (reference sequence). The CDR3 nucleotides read TGTGCCAGTAGTATAGATCCTCCAGGGCGGAATTCACCCCTCCACTTT. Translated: CASSIDPPGRNSPLHF.

DNA of the CDR3: TGTGCCAGCAGTGACGGAGATTTCCATTCACCCCTCCACTTT. Amino acids: CASSDGDFHSPLHF. This chain connects TRBV6-1 to TRBJ1-6, with unresolved D. Between the trimmed V and J ends, which lost 3 bases and 8 bases, there was a span of 11 bases. The CDR3 covers 14 residues. CDR1 and CDR2 (germline): MNHNS, SASEGT.

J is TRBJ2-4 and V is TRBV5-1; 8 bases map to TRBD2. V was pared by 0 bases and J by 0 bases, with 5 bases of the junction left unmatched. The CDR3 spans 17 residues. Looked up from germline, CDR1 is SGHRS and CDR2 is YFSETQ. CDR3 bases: TGCGCCAGCAGCTTGGAGTTAGCGGGGCAAGCCAAAAACATTCAGTACTTC. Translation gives CASSLELAGQAKNIQYF.

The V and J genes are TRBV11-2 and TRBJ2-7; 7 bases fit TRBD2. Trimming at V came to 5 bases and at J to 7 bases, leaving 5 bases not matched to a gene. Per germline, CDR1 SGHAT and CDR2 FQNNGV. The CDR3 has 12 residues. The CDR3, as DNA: TGTGCCAGCAGCCCTGGGAGGGTGGAGCAGTACTTC. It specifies CASSPGRVEQYF.

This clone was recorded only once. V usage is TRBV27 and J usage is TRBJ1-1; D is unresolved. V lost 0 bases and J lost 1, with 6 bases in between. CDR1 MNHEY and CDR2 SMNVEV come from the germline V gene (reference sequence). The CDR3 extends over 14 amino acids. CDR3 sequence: CASSLSSRNTEAFF. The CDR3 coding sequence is TGTGCCAGCAGTTTATCTTCCCGGAACACTGAAGCTTTCTTT.

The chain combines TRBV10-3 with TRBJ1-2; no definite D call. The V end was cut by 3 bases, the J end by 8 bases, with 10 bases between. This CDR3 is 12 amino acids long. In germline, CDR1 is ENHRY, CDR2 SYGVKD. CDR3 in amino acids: CAISDNQWGYTF. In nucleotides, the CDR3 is TGTGCCATCAGTGATAATCAGTGGGGCTACACCTTC.

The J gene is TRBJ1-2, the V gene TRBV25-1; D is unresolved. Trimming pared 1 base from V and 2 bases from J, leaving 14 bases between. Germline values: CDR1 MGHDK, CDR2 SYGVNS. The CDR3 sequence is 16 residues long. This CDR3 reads CASSESLGRLNYGYTF. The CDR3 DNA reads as TGTGCCAGCAGTGAATCATTAGGACGCCTCAACTATGGCTACACCTTC.

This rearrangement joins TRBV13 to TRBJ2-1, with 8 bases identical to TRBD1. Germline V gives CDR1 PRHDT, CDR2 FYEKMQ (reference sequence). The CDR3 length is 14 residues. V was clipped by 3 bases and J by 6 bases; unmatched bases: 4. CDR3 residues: CASSFGTGANEQFF. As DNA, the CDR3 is TGTGCCAGCAGCTTTGGGACAGGAGCCAATGAGCAGTTCTTC.